This T cell receptor beta chain was found in a study of control samples from healthy donors and cancer patients. Sequencing used immunoSEQ multiplex PCR; TCRdb keeps in-frame clones, though not all of them. This table holds approximately 180,000 clones, 94% found once. The germline V gene encodes CDR1 SGHNT and CDR2 YYREEE (reference sequence). V was trimmed by 4 bases and J by 0 bases, leaving 4 bases between them. The CDR3 runs to 13 residues. The TCR comes from a woman younger than 30 in good health. The sequencing input was blood. This sequence joins TRBV5-4 and TRBJ2-2; the D is unclear. The DNA for the CDR3 is TGTGCCAGCAGCCCCGCGAACACCGGGGAGCTGTTTTTT. Residues: CASSPANTGELFF.